This entry lists 18 T cell receptor beta chains sequenced from one sample in a study of neurological immune-mediated disorders. Using its own MiXCR run on the 5' RACE reads, TCRdb lists one record per CDR3 protein. The sample has fewer than 75,000 distinct CDR3 sequences, almost 3.5% seen once. The sequencing input was PBMCs. The receptors derive from a middle-aged man with multiple sclerosis.

This clonotype has a count of ten or more. V is TRBV9 and J is TRBJ1-4, with D perhaps TRBD1 (6 bases). Trimming removed 4 bases from V and 4 bases from J, with 14 bases in between. The CDR3 loop spans 15 amino acids. Germline V gives CDR1 SGDLS, CDR2 YYNGEE. The CDR3 DNA is TGTGCCAGCAGCCCCGGACAGCGGAGTAATGAAAAACTGTTTTTT. Its translation is CASSPGQRSNEKLFF.

In its sample, this clonotype was seen many times. The CDR3 bases are TGCGCCAGCAGCTTAGGGAGACAGCTACTTGCAACTAATGAAAAACTGTTTTTT. Protein: CASSLGRQLLATNEKLFF. The chain recombines TRBV5-1 with TRBJ1-4; possibly TRBD1 for D (5 bases). In germline, CDR1 is SGHRS, CDR2 YFSETQ. The CDR3 sequence is 18 residues long. Trimming cost V 2 bases and J 0 bases, with 17 bases left between them.

Many counts were recorded for this clonotype. V and J are TRBV3-1 and TRBJ1-4; TRBD1 agrees at 8 bases. V lost 3 bases to trimming and J lost 8 bases; unmatched junction nucleotides: 8. The CDR3 runs to 15 residues. The germline V gene encodes CDR1 LGHDT and CDR2 YNNKEL (reference sequence). CDR3 residues: CASSQRQGSREKLFF. The CDR3 DNA reads TGTGCCAGCAGCCAGCGACAGGGGAGTCGAGAAAAACTGTTTTTT.

As for this clonotype: Without the conserved terminal phenylalanine or tryptophan, this CDR3 likely stems from a read error. No DNA is shown, since the ends of the CDR3 on it are uncertain; the CDR3 is the one TCRdb lists. The chain employs TRBV20-1 and TRBJ1-5; the D segment call TRBD1 is taken from the table without a DNA check. Germline-derived CDR1 and CDR2 are DFQATT and SNEGSKA (reference sequence). Including both end residues, the CDR3 is 15 amino acids long. The CDR3: CSASTGTGGGQPQNC.

Ten or more counts support this clonotype. The rearrangement links TRBV11-1 to TRBJ2-7; 7 bases align to TRBD2. V gave up 6 bases and J gave up 4 bases; unmatched junction bases: 6. From germline, CDR1 is SGHAT and CDR2 FQDESV (reference sequence). CDR3 length equals 13 residues. CDR3 amino acids: CASRPREGYEQYF. CDR3 nucleotide sequence: TGTGCCAGCAGACCTAGGGAGGGATACGAGCAGTACTTC.

This clonotype is termed medium-sized. The chain's CDR3 is CASSPSGTSGWKGLVGELFF. CDR3 DNA: TGCGCCAGCAGCCCCTCCGGGACTAGCGGGTGGAAAGGCCTGGTCGGGGAGCTGTTTTTT. This chain links TRBV4-1 with TRBJ2-2, with TRBD2 matching over 12 bases. Germline assignment: CDR1 MGHRA and CDR2 YSYEKL. Trimming removed 4 bases from V and 7 bases from J; junction bases left unmatched: 19. This CDR3 has 20 amino acids.

This clonotype was detected only a few times. The V gene is TRBV7-3, the J gene TRBJ1-1; D not certain. The CDR3 has 13 residues. V was clipped by 4 bases and J by 4 bases, with 10 bases between them. Germline lookup yields CDR1 SGHTA and CDR2 FQGTGA. CDR3 amino acids: CASSSCRPTEAFF. CDR3 nucleotide sequence: TGTGCCAGCAGCTCGTGTAGACCCACTGAAGCTTTCTTT.

This clonotype was detected many times. The rearrangement links TRBV6-1 to TRBJ1-1; D is perhaps TRBD1 (6 bases). V was pared by 10 bases and J by 5 bases, with 17 bases between. From germline, CDR1 is MNHNS and CDR2 SASEGT. The CDR3 spans 13 residues. The CDR3 loop reads CATQMGGRTEAFF. In DNA form, the CDR3 reads TGTGCCACCCAGATGGGGGGGCGGACTGAAGCTTTCTTT.

This clonotype was detected many times. The chain combines TRBV12-3 or TRBV12-4 with TRBJ2-2; 11 positions match TRBD2. The CDR3 is 16 amino acids. Losses at the gene ends were 6 bases for V and 7 bases for J; bases not matched to a gene: 10. Written as DNA, the CDR3 is TGTGCCAGCAGCTCTACAGGGACTAGCGGTCTCGGGGAGCTGTTTTTT. Its protein is CASSSTGTSGLGELFF.

By share of the sample, this clonotype is medium-sized. The rearrangement links TRBV29-1 to TRBJ2-4; unclear D gene. The CDR3 loop spans 11 amino acids. The germline V gene has CDR1 SQVTM and CDR2 ANQGSEA. The V gene lost 0 bases and the J gene lost 9 bases, with 6 bases spanning the gap. DNA of the CDR3: TGCAGCGTTGAAGACCCACCCATTCAGTACTTC. Translated, it gives CSVEDPPIQYF. Full variable domain (outside the CDR3, taken from reference TRBV29-1 and TRBJ2-4): SAVISQKPSRDICQRGTSLTIQCQVDSQVTMMFWYRQQPGQSLTLIATANQGSEATYESGFVIDKFPISRPNLTFSTLTVSNMSPEDSSIYLCSVEDPPIQYFGAGTRLSVL.

This clonotype showed up just a few times. This may be a read error: a much more frequent sequence differs by one nucleotide. J is TRBJ1-3 and V is TRBV10-3; D uncertain. CDR3 length: 12 amino acids. V was shortened by 11 bases and J by 2 bases, with 10 bases between the two germline ends. Per the germline V gene, CDR1 is ENHRY and CDR2 is SYGVKD. CDR3 region: CAYTDTGNTIYF. The CDR3 DNA is TGTGCCTACACGGATACTGGAAACACCATATATTTT.

This clonotype was recorded at least ten times. The chain uses TRBV20-1 and TRBJ2-4; 16 bases agree with TRBD2. V dropped 6 bases and J dropped 9; count of bases not matched to a gene: 2. Germline loops: CDR1 DFQATT, CDR2 SNEGSKA (reference sequence). This CDR3 contains 13 residues. The CDR3 loop reads CSAGTSGGGIQYF. For the CDR3, the DNA is TGCAGTGCAGGGACTAGCGGGGGGGGCATTCAGTACTTC.

This clonotype has at least ten counts. This chain connects TRBV7-3 to TRBJ1-1; D gene uncertain. The CDR3 sequence is 13 residues long. V lost 10 bases to trimming and J lost 6 bases, with 18 bases between them. CDR1 and CDR2 from the germline V gene are SGHTA and FQGTGA. The CDR3 reads CATSRGEVAEAFF. The DNA for the CDR3 is TGTGCCACCTCGAGAGGCGAAGTAGCTGAAGCTTTCTTT.

This clonotype was seen at least ten times. The chain joins TRBV5-1 to TRBJ2-3; TRBD1 matches 11 bases. Germline-derived CDR1 and CDR2 are SGHRS and YFSETQ. This CDR3 has 16 residues. Losses at the gene ends were 3 bases for V and 2 bases for J; bases not matched to a gene: 5. In DNA form, the CDR3 reads TGCGCCAGCAGCTCAGGACAGGGGGCGGCCACAGATACGCAGTATTTT. As protein: CASSSGQGAATDTQYF.

This clonotype has ten or more counts. This sequence joins TRBV20-1 and TRBJ2-3, with D possibly TRBD1 on 5 matching bases. This CDR3 region has 15 residues. Germline CDR1 DFQATT, CDR2 SNEGSKA (reference sequence). Trimming removed 3 bases at V and 5 bases at J, with 18 bases between. The CDR3 nucleotides read TGCAGTGCTAGGTCTGACAGTGATCCCCAAGATACGCAGTATTTT. Translation: CSARSDSDPQDTQYF.

This clonotype was detected many times. This chain links TRBV12-3 or TRBV12-4 with TRBJ2-1, with 10 bases identical to TRBD1. V lost 1 base, J lost 8 bases, and 5 bases stayed unmatched. The CDR3 contains 15 residues. The CDR3 is CASSLVGQGRDEQFF. The DNA for the CDR3 is TGTGCCAGCAGTTTAGTGGGACAGGGGAGGGATGAGCAGTTCTTC.

This clonotype has at least ten counts. This chain links TRBV5-1 with TRBJ1-1, with D possibly being TRBD1 (5 bases). The CDR3 covers 14 residues. Per germline, CDR1 SGHRS and CDR2 YFSETQ. With 7 bases removed from V and 5 bases from J, the gap between germline ends came to 18 bases. The CDR3 is CASLKGQGGTEAFF. CDR3 sequence (DNA): TGCGCCAGCTTGAAGGGGCAGGGAGGGACTGAAGCTTTCTTT.

This clonotype was counted at least ten times. The V call is TRBV9, the J call TRBJ2-7; 10 nucleotides match TRBD2. This CDR3 spans 14 amino acids. After removal of 10 bases from V and 4 bases from J, the junction contained 11 bases not matched to a gene. Germline V lookup: CDR1 SGDLS, CDR2 YYNGEE. The CDR3 loop is CASSSGGAPYEQYF. The CDR3 coding sequence is TGTGCCTCCTCGAGCGGGGGGGCCCCTTACGAGCAGTACTTC.